These 14 T cell receptor beta chains came from one sample sequenced in a study of blood T cell repertoires in COVID-19. Here immunoSEQ multiplex PCR was the method, and the copy in TCRdb shows in-frame clones only, minus some. The sample has approximately 120,000 clones, 80% to 85% seen once. Sequencing was performed on PBMCs or T cells enriched from blood (not recorded which). These receptors were obtained from a man aged 30 to 45 who had recovered from COVID-19.

The chain combines TRBV14 with TRBJ1-6; a weak D match, TRBD1 (5 bases). The V gene's germline CDR1 is SGHDN and CDR2 FVKESK. The V end was cut by 0 bases, the J end by 7 bases, with 10 bases between. The CDR3 has 15 residues. In nucleotides, the CDR3 is TGTGCCAGCAGCCAAGATGGGGGGTACAATTCACCCCTCCACTTT. It translates to CASSQDGGYNSPLHF.

This clone appeared a few times. V and J are TRBV7-9 and TRBJ1-6, with unresolved D. The germline CDR1 and CDR2 sequences are SEHNR and FQNEAQ (reference sequence). V lost 1 base and J lost 8, with 9 bases in between. CDR3 size: 14 residues. CDR3: CASSLDPVDSPLHF. The DNA for the CDR3 is TGTGCCAGCAGCTTAGACCCGGTTGATTCACCCCTCCACTTT.

V and J are TRBV21-1 and TRBJ2-4; TRBD1, the table's D call, was not compared with the DNA. TRBV21-1 is annotated as a pseudogene. The CDR3 covers 16 residues. This CDR3 is CASSKAPTGVVNIQYF. CDR3 sequence (DNA): TGTGCCAGCAGCAAAGCTCCGACAGGGGTGGTGAACATTCAGTACTTC.

CDR3 nucleotide sequence: TGTGCCAGCAGCACTGGAGCCTATGGCTACACCTTC. Its translation: CASSTGAYGYTF. The V call is TRBV6-5, the J call TRBJ1-2; D is unclear. Germline V lookup: CDR1 MNHEY, CDR2 SVGAGI. The CDR3 is 12 residues long. The V end lost 6 bases, the J end lost 4 bases, and 9 bases lay between the germline ends.

The gene calls are TRBV29-1 and TRBJ2-2; 8 bases map to TRBD1. V dropped 6 bases and J dropped 1; count of bases not matched to a gene: 1. This CDR3 is built from 13 residues. Germline V gene data show CDR1 as SQVTM and CDR2 as ANQGSEA. For the CDR3, the DNA is TGCAGCGTAGGGACAGGGAACACCGGGGAGCTGTTTTTT. Translation: CSVGTGNTGELFF.

This sequence joins TRBV28 and TRBJ1-5, with 9 bases aligning to TRBD1. This CDR3 is 15 amino acids long. Germline V lookup: CDR1 MDHEN, CDR2 SYDVKM. Losses at the gene ends were 5 bases for V and 4 bases for J; bases not matched to a gene: 6. Here the CDR3 reads CASSSGQGWNQPQHF. The CDR3 bases are TGTGCCAGCAGTAGCGGACAGGGGTGGAATCAGCCCCAGCATTTT.

The chain has TRBV6-6 and TRBJ1-2; D might be TRBD1 (6 bases). The CDR3 runs to 13 residues. Deletions cut 4 bases from V and 6 bases from J, with 12 bases between. In germline, CDR1 is MNHNY, CDR2 SVGAGI (reference sequence). DNA for the CDR3: TGTGCCAGCAGTTCCCGACAGGAGGATGGCTACACCTTC. The encoded protein is CASSSRQEDGYTF.

J is TRBJ2-7 and V is TRBV9; TRBD1 might be the D (5 bases). CDR1 is SGDLS and CDR2 is YYNGEE in the germline V gene. The V gene lost 3 bases and the J gene lost 5 bases, with 15 bases spanning the gap. This CDR3 is built from 14 residues. CDR3 nucleotides: TGTGCCAGCAGCGGGACATACCGGGCCGACGAGCAGTACTTC. Its protein product is CASSGTYRADEQYF.

The CDR3 region has the DNA TGCAGCGTTGAGTTTAACGGGGATACGCAGTATTTT. Its translation: CSVEFNGDTQYF. The V gene is TRBV29-1, the J gene TRBJ2-3; D unclear. The V gene's germline CDR1 is SQVTM and CDR2 ANQGSEA. This CDR3 contains 12 residues. Trimming removed 3 bases at V and 6 bases at J, with 10 bases between.

Concerning this clone itself: Other DNA sequences in this specimen translate into the identical CDR3. The chain uses TRBV20-1 and TRBJ2-1; TRBD1 is a possible D gene (6 bases). V dropped 3 bases and J dropped 8 bases, with 11 bases sitting between them. The CDR3 is 12 amino acids. Germline-derived CDR1 and CDR2 are DFQATT and SNEGSKA (reference sequence). The CDR3 nucleotides are TGCAGTGCTAGTTGGGGGCGCGATGAGCAGTTCTTC. It codes for CSASWGRDEQFF.

The rearrangement joins TRBV3-1 (or the pseudogene TRBV3-2) to TRBJ2-2; 7 bases agree with TRBD1. Germline CDR1 LGHDT, CDR2 YNNKEL (reference sequence). J gave up 5 bases and V 4 bases, and 4 bases lay outside the gene matches. CDR3 length: 14 residues. The CDR3, as DNA: TGTGCCAGCAGCCCCACCAGGGGGACCGGGGAGCTGTTTTTT. Translating it yields CASSPTRGTGELFF.

This clone was recorded at least ten times. The genes are TRBV3-1 (or the pseudogene TRBV3-2) and TRBJ1-2; TRBD1 matches at 8 bases. The CDR3 is made up of 13 amino acids. Per the germline V gene, CDR1 is LGHDT and CDR2 is YNNKEL (reference sequence). J gave up 8 bases and V 1 base, and 3 bases lay outside the gene matches. The CDR3 protein is CASSQAGQAGYTF. The CDR3, as DNA: TGTGCCAGCAGCCAAGCGGGACAGGCCGGCTACACCTTC.

V is TRBV5-4 and J is TRBJ2-7, with D possibly matching TRBD1 (6 bases). Trimming left V 2 bases short and J 0 bases short, with 12 bases between. The CDR3 has 15 residues. Germline V lookup: CDR1 SGHNT, CDR2 YYREEE (reference sequence). The CDR3 loop is CASSFGQKSSYEQYF. For the CDR3, the DNA is TGTGCCAGCAGCTTTGGACAGAAAAGCTCCTACGAGCAGTACTTC. The whole variable domain, remainder taken from reference TRBV5-4 and TRBJ2-7, is ETGVTQSPTHLIKTRGQQVTLRCSSQSGHNTVSWYQQALGQGPQFIFQYYREEENGRGNFPPRFSGLQFPNYSSELNVNALELDDSALYLCASSFGQKSSYEQYFGPGTRLTVT.

J is TRBJ1-5 and V is TRBV19; TRBD1 matches at 8 bases. The CDR3 runs to 14 residues. V shed 9 bases, J shed 5 bases, and the junction held 9 bases outside the gene matches. Germline V gives CDR1 LNHDA, CDR2 SQIVND (reference sequence). The CDR3 here is CASSRTGWDQPQHF. In nucleotides, the CDR3 is TGTGCCAGCAGTCGGACAGGGTGGGATCAGCCCCAGCATTTT.